These T cell receptor beta chains were read from a single sample in a study of neurological immune-mediated disorders. Each CDR3 protein is one row after TCRdb ran MiXCR on the 5' RACE reads. In the table there are around 90,000 distinct CDR3 sequences, approximately 13% of which are singletons. Sequenced sample: PBMCs. Receptor source: a female donor with HTLV-1-associated myelopathy (HAM/TSP). The CDR3 runs from the conserved cysteine through the conserved F or W. The order of the fields is clone size, J gene, V gene, D gene, CDR3 protein, CDR3 DNA. D genes are given only for firm matches. Clone size, where shown, is once, few, many, or a class for clones that have expanded.

>many|TRBJ1-2|TRBV20-1|.
CSARGIYGYTF
TGCAGTGCTAGGGGCATCTATGGCTACACCTTC
>many|TRBJ2-3|TRBV11-2|.
CASSSSGGPAAKTQYF
TGTGCCAGCAGTTCCTCAGGGGGGCCCGCGGCGAAGACGCAGTATTTT
>many|TRBJ2-3|TRBV28|TRBD1
CANAPDRGTDTQYF
TGTGCCAACGCCCCGGACAGGGGCACAGATACGCAGTATTTT
>many|TRBJ2-7|TRBV20-1|.
CSARGLAQAKQYF
TGCAGTGCAAGGGGTCTAGCCCAGGCGAAGCAGTACTTC
>many|TRBJ2-3|TRBV24-1|TRBD2
CATSDLTSGGGTDTQYF
TGTGCCACCAGTGATTTGACTAGCGGGGGAGGCACAGATACGCAGTATTTT
>many|TRBJ2-3|TRBV4-1|.
CASSRLLGGEDTQYF
TGCGCCAGCAGCCGGCTACTAGGGGGGGAAGATACGCAGTATTTT
>many|TRBJ2-7|TRBV7-8|TRBD2
CASSLLAGGRNEQYF
TGTGCCAGCAGCTTACTAGCGGGGGGGCGGAACGAGCAGTACTTC
>many|TRBJ2-1|TRBV4-2|.
CASSRGDYNEQFF
TGTGCCAGCAGCCGGGGCGATTACAATGAGCAGTTCTTC
>few|TRBJ2-7|TRBV20-1|TRBD2
CSAKRTSGGTVYEQYF
TGCAGTGCCAAGAGGACTAGCGGGGGGACGGTCTACGAGCAGTACTTC
>many|TRBJ2-7|TRBV5-1|TRBD2
CASSLTSGAYEQYF
TGCGCCAGCAGTCTTACTAGCGGAGCCTACGAGCAGTACTTC
>many|TRBJ2-7|TRBV5-1|.
CASSKAQGVREQYF
TGCGCCAGCAGTAAGGCGCAAGGGGTAAGAGAGCAGTACTTC
>many|TRBJ2-1|TRBV5-1|.
CASSWTVTSYNEQFF
TGCGCCAGCAGCTGGACAGTCACCTCCTACAATGAGCAGTTCTTC
>many|TRBJ2-7|TRBV6-1|.
CASSIQGFGYEQYF
TGTGCCAGCAGTATTCAGGGGTTCGGCTACGAGCAGTACTTC
>many|TRBJ1-2|TRBV7-9|TRBD1
CASSLGDRGGYTF
TGTGCCAGCAGCTTAGGGGACAGGGGAGGCTACACCTTC
>many|TRBJ1-5|TRBV5-1|TRBD1
CASSPTGGGNQPQHF
TGCGCCAGCAGCCCCACAGGGGGAGGCAATCAGCCCCAGCATTTT
>many|TRBJ2-7|TRBV5-1|.
CASRPLPGESYEQYF
TGCGCCAGCAGACCACTACCGGGAGAATCCTACGAGCAGTACTTC
>many|TRBJ2-3|TRBV4-2|TRBD2
CASSQLAGGDTDTQYF
TGTGCCAGCAGCCAATTAGCGGGGGGTGACACAGATACGCAGTATTTT
>many|TRBJ2-7|TRBV4-1|.
CASSQETEIYEQYF
TGCGCCAGCAGCCAAGAGACAGAAATCTACGAGCAGTACTTC
>.|TRBJ2-7|TRBV2|TRBD2
CASSFGGGALSEQYF
TGTGCCAGCAGTTTTGGCGGGGGGGCTCTTTCCGAGCAGTACTTC
>many|TRBJ2-3|TRBV20-1|TRBD2
CSATRGASGGNTQYF
TGCAGTGCTACCCGAGGGGCTAGCGGGGGGAATACGCAGTATTTT
>.|TRBJ2-3|TRBV20-1|TRBD2
CSARAKGTSGGLFSDTQYF
TGCAGTGCTAGAGCTAAGGGGACTAGCGGGGGCCTCTTTTCGGATACGCAGTATTTT
>many|TRBJ2-1|TRBV4-1|.
CASSQEGLGDYNEQFF
TGCGCCAGCAGCCAAGAGGGCCTAGGAGACTACAATGAGCAGTTCTTC
>.|TRBJ2-3|TRBV28|.
CASSFPSADTQYF
TGTGCCAGCAGTTTCCCCTCAGCAGATACGCAGTATTTT
>many|TRBJ2-2|TRBV28|TRBD1
CASSLADGSDRESYTGELFF
TGTGCCAGCAGTTTAGCGGATGGGTCTGACAGGGAGTCCTACACCGGGGAGCTGTTTTTT
>once|TRBJ2-7|TRBV28|TRBD1
CAGRLPGQHKEQYF
TGTGCCGGCAGGTTACCGGGACAGCATAAAGAGCAGTACTTC
>many|TRBJ2-7|TRBV4-1|.
CASSQALGVSNEQYF
TGCGCCAGCAGCCAAGCACTAGGGGTAAGCAACGAGCAGTACTTC
>.|TRBJ2-4|TRBV4-2|.
CASSQDQAWDIQYF
TGTGCCAGCAGCCAAGATCAGGCTTGGGACATTCAGTACTTC
>many|TRBJ1-1|TRBV7-2|.
CASSPRTGRGNTEAFF
TGTGCCAGCAGCCCGCGTACGGGGCGCGGGAACACTGAAGCTTTCTTT
>many|TRBJ2-7|TRBV6-5|.
CASSAGDGPYEQYF
TGTGCCAGCAGTGCCGGGGACGGACCCTACGAGCAGTACTTC
>.|TRBJ1-2|TRBV6-1|.
CASITGFGYGYTF
TGTGCCAGCATCACAGGGTTTGGGTATGGCTACACCTTC
>many|TRBJ2-3|TRBV12-3/TRBV12-4|.
CASSSRKSTQYF
TGTGCCAGCAGTTCTCGTAAAAGTACGCAGTATTTT
>many|TRBJ2-1|TRBV29-1|TRBD2
CSVEVRSGGAPYNEQFF
TGCAGCGTTGAAGTTAGGAGCGGGGGGGCCCCCTACAATGAGCAGTTCTTC
>.|TRBJ2-5|TRBV20-1|TRBD1
CSARVGGSPGETQYF
TGCAGTGCTAGAGTAGGGGGCAGTCCGGGAGAGACCCAGTACTTC
>many|TRBJ2-3|TRBV7-6|TRBD2
CASSLATGGTDTQYF
TGTGCCAGCAGCTTAGCTACGGGGGGGACAGATACGCAGTATTTT
>many|TRBJ1-3|TRBV20-1|TRBD1
CSAPTGGYVGNTIYF
TGCAGTGCTCCAACAGGGGGTTACGTCGGAAACACCATATATTTT
>.|TRBJ2-1|TRBV6-6|.
CATHRQGGEQFF
TGTGCCACCCACCGTCAGGGGGGCGAGCAGTTCTTC
>many|TRBJ1-5|TRBV20-1|.
CSATNDYNQPQHF
TGCAGTGCCACCAACGATTACAATCAGCCCCAGCATTTT
>many|TRBJ1-5|TRBV2|TRBD1
CASSARTGDNQPQHF
TGTGCCAGCAGCGCTCGGACAGGCGACAATCAGCCCCAGCATTTT
>few|TRBJ1-1|TRBV3-1|.
CASSHRSGVAFF
TGTGCCAGCAGCCACAGATCAGGAGTTGCTTTCTTT
>many|TRBJ2-7|TRBV12-3/TRBV12-4|TRBD1
CASSFWYRGPEQYF
TGTGCCAGCAGTTTTTGGTACAGGGGGCCCGAGCAGTACTTC
>many|TRBJ2-3|TRBV10-2|TRBD2
CTSSETTPGLASSDTQYF
TGCACCAGCAGTGAGACTACACCGGGACTAGCGTCGTCAGATACGCAGTATTTT
>few|TRBJ2-3|TRBV20-1|.
CSARDKSGTDTQYF
TGCAGTGCTAGAGATAAGAGCGGGACAGATACGCAGTATTTT
>few|TRBJ2-1|TRBV5-1|.
CASSLALRNEQFF
TGCGCCAGCAGCTTGGCTCTTAGGAATGAGCAGTTCTTC
>.|TRBJ1-6|TRBV19|TRBD1
CASGDRASPLHF
TGTGCCAGTGGGGACAGGGCTTCACCCCTCCACTTT
>many|TRBJ1-1|TRBV5-5|.
CASSLDPGWNTEAFF
TGTGCCAGCAGCTTGGATCCAGGTTGGAACACTGAAGCTTTCTTT
>few|TRBJ2-5|TRBV11-2|TRBD2
CASNLAGGRGETQYF
TGTGCCAGCAATTTAGCGGGGGGGCGAGGAGAGACCCAGTACTTC
>many|TRBJ1-1|TRBV5-1|TRBD1
CASRLTGGNTEAFF
TGCGCCAGCAGGCTGACAGGGGGCAACACTGAAGCTTTCTTT
>few|TRBJ2-1|TRBV7-2|.
CASTPQWLGYNEQFF
TGTGCCAGCACCCCTCAGTGGTTGGGGTACAATGAGCAGTTCTTC
>.|TRBJ2-7|TRBV19|.
CASSIEGGPYEQYF
TGTGCCAGTAGTATAGAGGGGGGACCCTACGAGCAGTACTTC
>many|TRBJ2-7|TRBV15|.
CATSRDQTGNYEQYF
TGTGCTACCAGCAGAGATCAAACAGGGAACTACGAGCAGTACTTC
>many|TRBJ2-1|TRBV10-2|TRBD2
CASSESGSGGANEQFF
TGCGCCAGCAGTGAGTCGGGTAGCGGGGGAGCGAATGAGCAGTTCTTC
>many|TRBJ2-3|TRBV5-1|TRBD1
CASSPGQGITDTQYF
TGCGCCAGCAGCCCGGGACAGGGGATCACAGATACGCAGTATTTT
>many|TRBJ1-2|TRBV6-6|TRBD1
CASSYSAKTGPYGYTF
TGTGCCAGCAGTTACTCTGCGAAGACAGGGCCCTATGGCTACACCTTC